Presented here are 17 T cell receptor beta chains from one specimen sequenced in a study of T cell repertoires in cytomegalovirus infection. Their antigens remain unidentified. TCRdb reprocessed the reads with MiXCR, giving one entry per CDR3 protein. Here the sample spans roughly 990,000 distinct CDR3 sequences, about 33% being singletons. The specimen comprised cultured CD8+ T cells from PBMCs, sampled from culture after CMV antigen stimulation. The receptors were sampled from a human donor in good health (CMV status not recorded). Some clones in this sample may be carry-over from other donors' samples.

This clonotype appeared many times. V is TRBV7-2 and J is TRBJ1-5, with D maybe TRBD1 (5 bases). Trimming stripped 5 bases from V and 2 bases from J, with 16 bases between. The germline CDR1 and CDR2 sequences are SGHTA and FQGNSA. The CDR3 extends over 16 amino acids. The CDR3 protein is CASSQGWVDGNQPQHF. Written as DNA, the CDR3 is TGTGCCAGCAGCCAGGGATGGGTGGATGGCAATCAGCCCCAGCATTTT. The variable domain in full, with the rest retrieved from reference TRBV7-2 and TRBJ1-5, is GAGVSQSPSNKVTEKGKDVELRCDPISGHTALYWYRQSLGQGLEFLIYFQGNSAPDKSGLPSDRFSAERTGGSVSTLTIQRTQQEDSAVYLCASSQGWVDGNQPQHFGDGTRLSIL.

V gene TRBV4-1 combines with J gene TRBJ2-5; TRBD1 matches at 11 bases. The V and J ends lost 0 bases and 4 bases, in that order; junction bases with no gene match: 4. CDR3 length: 16 amino acids. Germline-derived CDR1 and CDR2 are MGHRA and YSYEKL. The CDR3 nucleotides read TGCGCCAGCAGCCAAGATGGACAGGGGGCCTCAGAGACCCAGTACTTC. It translates to CASSQDGQGASETQYF.

The chain uses TRBV7-6 and TRBJ1-2; 7 bases agree with TRBD1. The CDR3 totals 17 residues. The germline CDR1 and CDR2 sequences are SGHVS and FNYEAQ. V was clipped by 1 base and J by 7 bases; unmatched bases: 15. This CDR3 reads CASSLVVMGDRDGGYTF. For the CDR3, the DNA is TGTGCCAGCAGCTTAGTGGTGATGGGTGACAGGGACGGTGGCTACACCTTC.

This clonotype was counted a single time. The chain is built from TRBV4-1 and TRBJ2-7, with D maybe TRBD2 (5 bases). This CDR3 spans 11 amino acids. Between the trimmed V and J ends, which lost 4 bases and 7 bases, there was a span of 8 bases. Germline V gene lookup returns CDR1 MGHRA and CDR2 YSYEKL. CDR3 nucleotides: TGCGCCAGCAGCCGAGGGAAAGAGCAGTACTTC. Translated, it gives CASSRGKEQYF.

This clonotype was counted a single time. Germline is not matched at one junction end, which may reflect a read error. The chain has TRBV7-6 and TRBJ2-1, with TRBD2 matching 9 bases. There are 16 residues in the CDR3. CDR1 and CDR2 from the germline V gene are SGHVS and FNYEAQ. CDR3 in DNA: TGTGCCAGCAGCCCGCGGGGGGGCCGGGTCTACAGTGAGCAGTTCTTC. Translation gives CASSPRGGRVYSEQFF. Full variable domain (missing parts from reference TRBV7-6 and TRBJ2-1): GAGVSQSPRYKVTKRGQDVALRCDPISGHVSLYWYRQALGQGPEFLTYFNYEAQQDKSGLPNDRFSAERPEGSISTLTIQRTEQRDSAMYRCASSPRGGRVYSEQFFGPGTRLTVL.

This clonotype was counted between two and nine times. The chain carries TRBV28 and TRBJ2-2; TRBD2 aligns across 10 bases. V gave up 5 bases and J gave up 4 bases; unmatched junction bases: 1. CDR3 length: 14 residues. Germline assignment: CDR1 MDHEN and CDR2 SYDVKM. The CDR3 DNA is TGTGCCAGCAGTGGACTAGCGGTCACCGGGGAGCTGTTTTTT. Protein: CASSGLAVTGELFF.

This clonotype occurred a few times. The chain links TRBV7-8 to TRBJ2-2; D remains ambiguous. The CDR3 length is 15 residues. Trimming removed 3 bases from V and 5 bases from J, with 13 bases in between. Germline CDR1 SGHVS, CDR2 FQNEAQ. The CDR3 sequence is CASSFFYSSTGELFF. The CDR3 DNA reads TGTGCCAGCAGCTTCTTCTATAGTTCGACCGGGGAGCTGTTTTTT.

The chain combines TRBV11-2 with TRBJ2-3, with 9 bases lining up with TRBD1. With 10 bases clipped from V and 5 bases from J, the junction kept 7 bases outside the gene matches. Germline loops: CDR1 SGHAT, CDR2 FQNNGV. The length of the CDR3 is 13 residues. The DNA of the CDR3 is TGTGCCAACAGGAGACAGGGGGAAGATACGCAGTATTTT. Its translation is CANRRQGEDTQYF.

This clonotype was found a few times. CDR3 in DNA: TGCAGCGTAGTTCTAGCGGGGGGGCCGGTCGTCGAGCAGTTCTTC. Translation gives CSVVLAGGPVVEQFF. The chain couples TRBV29-1 to TRBJ2-1, with TRBD2 matching over 12 bases. The CDR3 length is 15 residues. CDR1 and CDR2 (germline): SQVTM, ANQGSEA. V trimming: 6 bases; J trimming: 10 bases; junction bases outside the gene matches: 13.

This clonotype has just a few counts. The chain has TRBV2 and TRBJ2-7; unclear D gene. The CDR3 is 10 residues long. Trimming removed 7 bases at V and 2 bases at J, with 3 bases between. The germline CDR1 and CDR2 sequences are SNHLY and FYNNEI. CDR3 amino acids: CASTTYEQYF. CDR3 in DNA: TGTGCCAGCACGACCTACGAGCAGTACTTC.

The rearrangement links TRBV10-3 to TRBJ1-1; D remains unclear. Germline lookup yields CDR1 ENHRY and CDR2 SYGVKD. The CDR3 has 11 residues. Trimming pared 3 bases from V and 9 bases from J, leaving 8 bases between. The CDR3 loop reads CAISDGQKAFF. The DNA of the CDR3 is TGTGCCATCAGTGACGGGCAGAAAGCTTTCTTT.

V is TRBV19 and J is TRBJ2-5; D perhaps matches TRBD2 (5 bases). With 6 bases removed from V and 1 base from J, the gap between germline ends came to 15 bases. Germline V gives CDR1 LNHDA, CDR2 SQIVND (reference sequence). This CDR3 has 15 amino acids. The CDR3 here is CASSHPAEFQETQYF. CDR3 nucleotides: TGTGCCAGTAGCCACCCAGCGGAGTTCCAAGAGACCCAGTACTTC.

This rearrangement joins TRBV29-1 to TRBJ2-7; 11 nucleotides match TRBD2. CDR1 is SQVTM, CDR2 ANQGSEA, per germline. The CDR3 runs to 14 residues. V trimming: 4 bases; J trimming: 4 bases; junction bases outside the gene matches: 6. The CDR3 DNA sequence: TGCAGCGTTGGTTTTACTAGCGGGGGTTACGAGCAGTACTTC. This sequence encodes CSVGFTSGGYEQYF.

In this sample, this clonotype turned up a few times. This chain connects TRBV6-1 to TRBJ2-3; 7 nucleotides agree with TRBD1. With 6 bases clipped from V and 2 bases from J, the junction kept 11 bases outside the gene matches. The CDR3 runs to 16 residues. Germline CDR1 MNHNS, CDR2 SASEGT. The CDR3 spells CASRGLQGSTTDTQYF. The CDR3 coding sequence is TGTGCCAGCAGGGGATTACAGGGGAGTACCACAGATACGCAGTATTTT.

The V and J genes are TRBV7-9 and TRBJ2-5; D may be TRBD2 (7 bases). This CDR3 spans 15 amino acids. Per germline, CDR1 SEHNR and CDR2 FQNEAQ (reference sequence). V lost 4 bases to trimming and J lost 5 bases, with 17 bases between them. The CDR3 region has the DNA TGTGCCAGCAGCTCCACGGGGGGCGTTGGGGAGACCCAGTACTTC. It yields the protein CASSSTGGVGETQYF.

The sample holds a few counts of this clonotype. The rearrangement links TRBV4-3 to TRBJ2-2; D may match TRBD1 or TRBD2 (5 bases each). The V and J ends lost 0 bases and 1 base respectively, with 15 bases between them. CDR3 length: 18 amino acids. Germline CDR1 LGHNA, CDR2 YSLEER. The CDR3 coding sequence is TGCGCCAGCAGCCAAGAATACCGGGGCAGGAAGAACACCGGGGAGCTGTTTTTT. Translating gives CASSQEYRGRKNTGELFF.

A few counts support this clonotype. The chain uses TRBV20-1 and TRBJ1-2, with unresolved D. The CDR3 spans 11 residues. Trimming shortened V by 7 bases and J by 2 bases, and 8 bases separated the two germline ends. From germline, CDR1 is DFQATT and CDR2 SNEGSKA (reference sequence). In nucleotides, the CDR3 is TGCAGTGTCGCCAGGAACTATGGCTACACCTTC. As protein: CSVARNYGYTF.